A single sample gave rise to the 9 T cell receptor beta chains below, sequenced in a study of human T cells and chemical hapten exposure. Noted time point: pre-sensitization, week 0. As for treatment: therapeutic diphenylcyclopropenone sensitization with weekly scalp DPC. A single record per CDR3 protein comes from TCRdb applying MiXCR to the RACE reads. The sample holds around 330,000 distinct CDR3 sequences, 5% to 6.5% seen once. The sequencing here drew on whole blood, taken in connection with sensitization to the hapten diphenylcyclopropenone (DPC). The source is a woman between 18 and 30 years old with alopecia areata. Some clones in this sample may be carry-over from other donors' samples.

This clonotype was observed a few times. CDR3 nucleotide sequence: TGCAGTGCTTCTCCCGCCGACAGAAGCTCCTACGAGCAGTACTTC. The encoded protein is CSASPADRSSYEQYF. This chain uses TRBV20-1 with TRBJ2-7, with D possibly being TRBD1 (5 bases). This CDR3 is built from 15 residues. Germline V CDR1 and CDR2: DFQATT, SNEGSKA (reference sequence). V was shortened by 5 bases and J by 0 bases, with 17 bases between the two germline ends.

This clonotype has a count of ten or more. The CDR3 region has the DNA TGCAGTGCTAGAGGGCCAGGTATCATTGGCTACACCTTC. Its protein is CSARGPGIIGYTF. V usage is TRBV20-1 and J usage is TRBJ1-2; unclear D gene. The CDR3 is 13 amino acids. Germline assignment: CDR1 DFQATT and CDR2 SNEGSKA (reference sequence). The V end was cut by 1 base, the J end by 7 bases, with 13 bases between.

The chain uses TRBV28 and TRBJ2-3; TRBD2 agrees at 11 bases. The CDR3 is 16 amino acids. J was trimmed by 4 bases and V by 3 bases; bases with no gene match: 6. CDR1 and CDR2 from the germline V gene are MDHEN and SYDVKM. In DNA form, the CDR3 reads TGTGCCAGCAGTTTTCGTGGACTAGCGGGTTCAGATACGCAGTATTTT. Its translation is CASSFRGLAGSDTQYF.

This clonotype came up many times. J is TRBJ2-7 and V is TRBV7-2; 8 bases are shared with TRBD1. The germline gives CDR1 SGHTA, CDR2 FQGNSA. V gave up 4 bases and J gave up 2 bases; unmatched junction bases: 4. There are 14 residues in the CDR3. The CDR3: CASSSQGATYEQYF. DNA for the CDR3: TGTGCCAGCAGCTCTCAGGGGGCTACCTACGAGCAGTACTTC.

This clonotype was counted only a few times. CDR3 protein: CASSLKGWELYEQYF. The CDR3 DNA reads TGTGCCAGCAGCTTGAAGGGCTGGGAACTCTACGAGCAGTACTTC. The chain joins TRBV5-6 to TRBJ2-7, with no clear D. The CDR3 contains 15 residues. The V end was cut by 1 base, the J end by 3 bases, with 14 bases between. Per the germline V gene, CDR1 is SGHDT and CDR2 is YYEEEE. The full variable domain, in which reference TRBV5-6 and TRBJ2-7 provide the parts outside the CDR3, is DAGVTQSPTHLIKTRGQQVTLRCSPKSGHDTVSWYQQALGQGPQFIFQYYEEEERQRGNFPDRFSGHQFPNYSSELNVNALLLGDSALYLCASSLKGWELYEQYFGPGTRLTVT.

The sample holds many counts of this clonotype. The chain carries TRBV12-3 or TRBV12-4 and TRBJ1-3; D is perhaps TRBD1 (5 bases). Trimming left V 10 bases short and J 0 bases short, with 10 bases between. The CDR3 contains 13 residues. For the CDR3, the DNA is TGTGCCACCGAAGGACACTCTGGAAACACCATATATTTT. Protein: CATEGHSGNTIYF.

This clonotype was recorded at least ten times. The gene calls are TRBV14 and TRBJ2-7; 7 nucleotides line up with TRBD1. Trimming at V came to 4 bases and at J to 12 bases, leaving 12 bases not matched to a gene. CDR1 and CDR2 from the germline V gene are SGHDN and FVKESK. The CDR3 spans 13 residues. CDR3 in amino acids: CASSPTTGSLLYF. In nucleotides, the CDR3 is TGTGCCAGCAGCCCAACGACAGGGAGTCTTCTGTACTTC.

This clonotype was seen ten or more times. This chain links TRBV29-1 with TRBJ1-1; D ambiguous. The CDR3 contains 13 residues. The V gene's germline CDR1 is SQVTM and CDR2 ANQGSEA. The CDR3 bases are TGCAGGGCAGAGAGGAGGGCTGGAACTGAAGCTTTCTTT. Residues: CRAERRAGTEAFF.

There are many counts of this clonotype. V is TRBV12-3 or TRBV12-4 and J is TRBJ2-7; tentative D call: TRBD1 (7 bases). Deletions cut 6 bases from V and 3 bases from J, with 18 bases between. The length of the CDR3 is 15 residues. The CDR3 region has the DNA TGTGCCAGCAGCCGTCGGCGGGACAGCAACTACGAGCAGTACTTC. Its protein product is CASSRRRDSNYEQYF.